This T cell receptor beta chain emerged from a study of CD8 T cells in Susac syndrome. Germline CDR1 and CDR2: SGHRS and YFSETQ. The CDR3 loop spans 16 amino acids. Between the trimmed V and J ends, which lost 0 bases and 3 bases, there was a span of 14 bases. The multiple sclerosis control cohort comprised treatment-naive individuals presenting with stable or active relapsing-remitting disease. TEMRA cells were enriched by FACS, and CD4+ and CD8+ T cells were negatively isolated. An input of 0.5 to 1 ug of RNA was subjected to reverse transcription using random hexamers. Coverage of TCR beta CDR3 amplification by immunoSEQ multiplex PCR extended to 54 Vbeta and 13 Jbeta. TCRdb independently ran MiXCR on the immunoSEQ multiplex PCR reads; one entry per CDR3 protein. The data hold around 230,000 distinct CDR3 sequences, with about 95% observed a single time.

Sequenced: CD4+ T cells from PBMCs. The chain links TRBV5-1 to TRBJ2-3; D may match TRBD1 or TRBD2 (5 bases each). This TCR derives from a human donor with multiple sclerosis. CDR3 DNA: TGCGCCAGCAGCTTGGTCCCCGGGGCGATGACAGATACGCAGTATTTT. As protein: CASSLVPGAMTDTQYF.